The clone carrying this TCR beta chain has only a few counts. Individually, cDNA molecules had unique molecular identifiers attached to them. TCRdb recomputed calls from the 5' RACE reads with MiXCR, one row per CDR3 protein. The sample records approximately 45,000 distinct CDR3 sequences, around 9.9% being singletons. The data were taken from a study of early T cells in non-severe SARS-CoV-2 infection. Study-level background: Sequenced material consisted of bulk RNA (from unsorted whole blood), and chains were unpaired.

Germline values: CDR1 WSHSY, CDR2 SAAADI. The CDR3 sequence is 14 residues long. The V gene lost 0 bases and the J gene lost 6 bases, with 9 bases spanning the gap. This receptor was taken from an adult who was a healthcare worker with PCR-confirmed SARS-CoV-2 infection or an uninfected control (not recorded which). V is TRBV10-2 and J is TRBJ1-5; D remains ambiguous. Specimen: whole blood. The CDR3 sequence: CASSESWESQPQHF. For the CDR3, the DNA is TGCGCCAGCAGTGAGTCGTGGGAGAGTCAGCCCCAGCATTTT.